The sequence of this T cell receptor beta chain was determined in a study of identical twins' blood T cells. TCRdb independently ran MiXCR on the 5' RACE reads; one entry per CDR3 protein. The table lists 300,000 to 400,000 distinct CDR3 sequences, approximately 30% of them singletons. This clonotype has a count of ten or more. V was clipped by 3 bases and J by 4 bases, with 6 bases between them. This CDR3 has 13 amino acids. The V call is TRBV12-3 or TRBV12-4, the J call TRBJ2-2; D gene uncertain. This clonotype was sampled from a woman aged 18 to 50 in good health. Sample: PBMCs. The CDR3 spells CASSFRGTGELFF. CDR3 coding DNA: TGTGCCAGCAGTTTTCGAGGCACCGGGGAGCTGTTTTTT.